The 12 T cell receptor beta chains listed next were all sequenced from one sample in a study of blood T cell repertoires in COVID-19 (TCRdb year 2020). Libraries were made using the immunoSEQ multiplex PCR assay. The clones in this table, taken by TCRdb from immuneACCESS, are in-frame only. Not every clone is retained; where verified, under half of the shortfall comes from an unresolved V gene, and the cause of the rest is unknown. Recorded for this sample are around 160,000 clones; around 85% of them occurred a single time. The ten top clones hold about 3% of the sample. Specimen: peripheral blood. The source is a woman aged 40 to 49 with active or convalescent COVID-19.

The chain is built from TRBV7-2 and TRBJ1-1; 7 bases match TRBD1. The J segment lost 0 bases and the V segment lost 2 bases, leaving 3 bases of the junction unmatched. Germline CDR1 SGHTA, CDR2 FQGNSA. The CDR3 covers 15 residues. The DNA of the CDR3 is TGTGCCAGCAGCTTACAGAGGGGGCTGAACACTGAAGCTTTCTTT. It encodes CASSLQRGLNTEAFF.

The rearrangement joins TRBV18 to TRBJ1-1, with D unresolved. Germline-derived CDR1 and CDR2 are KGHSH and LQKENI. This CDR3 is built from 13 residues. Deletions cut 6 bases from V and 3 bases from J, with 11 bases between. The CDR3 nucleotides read TGTGCCAGCTCTTCAATACTCGACACTGAAGCTTTCTTT. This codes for CASSSILDTEAFF.

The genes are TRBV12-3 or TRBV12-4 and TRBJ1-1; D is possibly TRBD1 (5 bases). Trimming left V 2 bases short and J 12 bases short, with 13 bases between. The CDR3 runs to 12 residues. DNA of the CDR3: TGTGCCAGCAGTTTAAGTCCACGGGGGACTTTCTTT. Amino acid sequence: CASSLSPRGTFF.

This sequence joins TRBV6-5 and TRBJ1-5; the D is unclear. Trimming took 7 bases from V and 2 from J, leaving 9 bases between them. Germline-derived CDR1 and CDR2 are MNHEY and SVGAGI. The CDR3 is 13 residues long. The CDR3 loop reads CASIKEGNQPQHF. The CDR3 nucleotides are TGTGCCAGCATCAAGGAGGGCAATCAGCCCCAGCATTTT.

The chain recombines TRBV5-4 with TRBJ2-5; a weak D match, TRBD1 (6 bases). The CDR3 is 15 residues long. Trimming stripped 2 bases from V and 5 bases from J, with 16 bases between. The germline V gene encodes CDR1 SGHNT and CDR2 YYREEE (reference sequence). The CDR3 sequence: CASSLTTTGPETQYF. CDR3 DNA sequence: TGTGCCAGCAGCTTAACTACTACAGGGCCCGAGACCCAGTACTTC.

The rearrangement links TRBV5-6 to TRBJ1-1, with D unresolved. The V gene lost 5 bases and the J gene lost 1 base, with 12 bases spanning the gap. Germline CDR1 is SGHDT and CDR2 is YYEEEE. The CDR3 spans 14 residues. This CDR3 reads CASSSDWQNTEAFF. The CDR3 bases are TGTGCCAGCAGTTCGGACTGGCAGAACACTGAAGCTTTCTTT.

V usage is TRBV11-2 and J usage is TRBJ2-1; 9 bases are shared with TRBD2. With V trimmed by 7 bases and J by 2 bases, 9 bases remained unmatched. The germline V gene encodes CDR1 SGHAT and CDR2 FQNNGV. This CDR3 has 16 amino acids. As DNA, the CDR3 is TGTGCCAGCACCATTGTGGGGACTAGCCCCTACAATGAGCAGTTCTTC. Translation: CASTIVGTSPYNEQFF.

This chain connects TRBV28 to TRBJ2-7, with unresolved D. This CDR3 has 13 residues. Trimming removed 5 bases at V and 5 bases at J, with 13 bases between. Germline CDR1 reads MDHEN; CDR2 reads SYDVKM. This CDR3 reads CASSLYPKNEQYF. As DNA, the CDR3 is TGTGCCAGCAGTCTCTATCCCAAAAACGAGCAGTACTTC.

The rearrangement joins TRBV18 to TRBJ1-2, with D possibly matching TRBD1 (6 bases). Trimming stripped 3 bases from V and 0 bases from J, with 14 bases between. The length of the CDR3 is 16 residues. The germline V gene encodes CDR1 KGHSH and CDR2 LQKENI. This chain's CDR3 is CASSPSTGDSNYGYTF. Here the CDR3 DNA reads TGTGCCAGCTCACCTTCGACAGGAGACTCTAACTATGGCTACACCTTC.

The CDR3 is CASSPTGGQETQYF. The CDR3 DNA sequence: TGTGCCAGCTCACCGACAGGGGGGCAAGAGACCCAGTACTTC. The rearrangement uses TRBV18 and TRBJ2-5, with TRBD1 identical over 9 bases. The CDR3 sequence is 14 residues long. CDR1 and CDR2 from the germline V gene are KGHSH and LQKENI. V lost 3 bases, J lost 2 bases, and 1 base stayed unmatched.

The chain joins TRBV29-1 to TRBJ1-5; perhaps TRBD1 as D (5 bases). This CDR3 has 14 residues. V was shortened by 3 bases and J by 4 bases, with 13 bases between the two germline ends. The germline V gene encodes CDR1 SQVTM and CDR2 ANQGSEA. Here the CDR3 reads CSVDPGRVNQPQHF. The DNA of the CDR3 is TGCAGCGTTGACCCCGGCAGGGTGAATCAGCCCCAGCATTTT. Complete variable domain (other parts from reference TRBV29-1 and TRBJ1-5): SAVISQKPSRDICQRGTSLTIQCQVDSQVTMMFWYRQQPGQSLTLIATANQGSEATYESGFVIDKFPISRPNLTFSTLTVSNMSPEDSSIYLCSVDPGRVNQPQHFGDGTRLSIL.

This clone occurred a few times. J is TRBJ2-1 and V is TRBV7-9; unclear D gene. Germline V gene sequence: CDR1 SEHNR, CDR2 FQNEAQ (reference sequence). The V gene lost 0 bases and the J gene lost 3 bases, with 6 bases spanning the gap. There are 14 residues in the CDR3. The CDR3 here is CASSLAVGYNEQFF. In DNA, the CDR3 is TGTGCCAGCAGCTTAGCCGTCGGCTACAATGAGCAGTTCTTC.